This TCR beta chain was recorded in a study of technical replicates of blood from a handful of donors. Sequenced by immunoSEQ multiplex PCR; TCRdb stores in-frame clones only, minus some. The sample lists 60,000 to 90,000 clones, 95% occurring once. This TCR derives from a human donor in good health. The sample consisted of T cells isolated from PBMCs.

The CDR3 loop reads CASSKDRGVGNTIYF. The CDR3 nucleotides read TGTGCCAGCAGTAAAGACAGGGGGGTAGGAAACACCATATATTTT. This chain links TRBV6-5 with TRBJ1-3, with 9 bases identical to TRBD1. CDR1 and CDR2 from the germline V gene are MNHEY and SVGAGI. The length of the CDR3 is 15 residues. Germline trimming cut 5 bases from V and 4 bases from J; bases unmatched to any gene: 6.